These 25 T cell receptor beta chains originate from one sample sequenced in a study of human T cells and chemical hapten exposure. Time point defined: patch test 2, 6 weeks after DPC sensitization. Noted treatment: therapeutic diphenylcyclopropenone sensitization with weekly scalp DPC. TCRdb recomputed calls from the RACE reads with MiXCR, one row per CDR3 protein. Found here are under 450,000 distinct CDR3 sequences, about 6.9% of them singletons; the top ten hold over 5.5%. Sequencing used whole blood, obtained in connection with sensitization to the hapten diphenylcyclopropenone (DPC). Receptors were obtained from a woman between 18 and 29 years old with alopecia areata. Some clones in this sample may be carry-over from other donors' samples.

The genes are TRBV7-2 and TRBJ2-2; D may match TRBD1 or TRBD2 (6 bases each). The CDR3 is made up of 16 amino acids. Trimming removed 1 base from V and 3 bases from J, with 12 bases in between. Germline CDR1 SGHTA, CDR2 FQGNSA. Written as DNA, the CDR3 is TGTGCCAGCAGCTTAGTTGGGGGGCGTGACACCGGGGAGCTGTTTTTT. As protein: CASSLVGGRDTGELFF. Full variable domain (outside the CDR3, taken from reference TRBV7-2 and TRBJ2-2): GAGVSQSPSNKVTEKGKDVELRCDPISGHTALYWYRQSLGQGLEFLIYFQGNSAPDKSGLPSDRFSAERTGGSVSTLTIQRTQQEDSAVYLCASSLVGGRDTGELFFGEGSRLTVL.

This clonotype has at least ten counts. CDR3 region: CSALDRVEKLFF. The CDR3 DNA sequence: TGCAGTGCCCTAGACAGGGTCGAAAAACTGTTTTTT. V usage is TRBV20-1 and J usage is TRBJ1-4, with 7 positions matching TRBD1. Germline V gene data show CDR1 as DFQATT and CDR2 as SNEGSKA (reference sequence). This CDR3 contains 12 residues. Germline trimming cut 6 bases from V and 8 bases from J; bases unmatched to any gene: 6.

Ten or more counts support this clonotype. The chain combines TRBV20-1 with TRBJ1-5; 12 positions agree with TRBD1. Germline CDR1 is DFQATT and CDR2 is SNEGSKA (reference sequence). The length of the CDR3 is 12 residues. CDR3 region: CSGTGGHQPQHF. CDR3 DNA: TGCAGCGGGACAGGGGGCCATCAGCCCCAGCATTTT.

This clonotype was recorded a few times. The V and J genes are TRBV14 and TRBJ1-3, with unresolved D. The CDR3 totals 13 residues. V lost 1 base to trimming and J lost 4 bases, with 5 bases between them. Germline V gene sequence: CDR1 SGHDN, CDR2 FVKESK. The CDR3 sequence is CASSQGLGNTIYF. The CDR3 DNA sequence: TGTGCCAGCAGCCAAGGATTAGGAAACACCATATATTTT.

In its sample, this clonotype was seen many times. V is TRBV12-3 or TRBV12-4 and J is TRBJ1-2; 9 bases agree with TRBD1. CDR3 length equals 16 residues. Germline trimming cut 6 bases from V and 3 bases from J; bases unmatched to any gene: 11. Here the CDR3 reads CASRYGTGLKDYGYTF. CDR3 nucleotides: TGTGCCAGCAGGTACGGGACAGGGCTTAAGGACTATGGCTACACCTTC.

The chain couples TRBV3-1 to TRBJ1-2; weak D call: TRBD1 (5 bases). CDR3 length: 18 residues. Germline-derived CDR1 and CDR2 are LGHDT and YNNKEL (reference sequence). The germline V and J ends were trimmed by 1 base and 5 bases, with 23 bases remaining between them. The CDR3 DNA reads TGTGCCAGCAGCCAAGGGAACTACCGGGACTGGGGATTATATGGCTACACCTTC. Translation: CASSQGNYRDWGLYGYTF. The full variable domain, in which reference TRBV3-1 and TRBJ1-2 provide the parts outside the CDR3, is DTAVSQTPKYLVTQMGNDKSIKCEQNLGHDTMYWYKQDSKKFLKIMFSYNNKELIINETVPNRFSPKSPDKAHLNLHINSLELGDSAVYFCASSQGNYRDWGLYGYTFGSGTRLTVV.

This clonotype has just a few counts. This chain links TRBV7-3 with TRBJ2-1; D gene uncertain. This CDR3 region has 14 residues. CDR1 and CDR2 (germline): SGHTA, FQGTGA. V lost 1 base, J lost 6 bases, and 10 bases lay in between. CDR3 sequence (DNA): TGTGCCAGCAGCTTAATGGGCGGTGGCAATGAGCAGTTCTTC. Translation gives CASSLMGGGNEQFF.

This clonotype was observed at least ten times. This CDR3 is CASSFFSSAEETQYF. DNA of the CDR3: TGTGCCAGCAGCTTCTTCTCTAGCGCGGAAGAGACCCAGTACTTC. The chain joins TRBV7-2 to TRBJ2-5; D may be TRBD2 (6 bases). V gave up 3 bases and J gave up 3 bases, with 14 bases separating them. This CDR3 comprises 15 residues. Germline CDR1 SGHTA, CDR2 FQGNSA.

The chain links TRBV7-9 to TRBJ1-5, with 7 bases aligning to TRBD1. CDR1 SEHNR and CDR2 FQNEAQ come from the germline V gene (reference sequence). The J segment lost 5 bases and the V segment lost 4 bases, leaving 8 bases of the junction unmatched. The CDR3 has 15 amino acids. The chain's CDR3 is CASSSRQGFDQPQHF. The CDR3 DNA reads TGTGCCAGCAGCTCCCGACAGGGATTCGATCAGCCCCAGCATTTT.

Many counts were recorded for this clonotype. The chain combines TRBV6-6 with TRBJ1-5; 7 nucleotides align to TRBD1. The J segment lost 4 bases and the V segment lost 6 bases, leaving 6 bases of the junction unmatched. The length of the CDR3 is 14 residues. Germline V gives CDR1 MNHNY, CDR2 SVGAGI (reference sequence). CDR3 nucleotides: TGTGCCAGCAGAATGACAGGGACTAATCAGCCCCAGCATTTT. As protein: CASRMTGTNQPQHF.

The table lists this clonotype with many counts. The V gene is TRBV7-6, the J gene TRBJ2-1; 10 bases are a match to TRBD1. The CDR3 consists of 18 residues. Trimming cost V 5 bases and J 0 bases; bases outside gene matches: 10. CDR1 is SGHVS, CDR2 FNYEAQ, per germline. DNA for the CDR3: TGTGCCAGCAGCGGAAGGGGACAGGGGACCCTCTCCTACAATGAGCAGTTCTTC. Residues: CASSGRGQGTLSYNEQFF.

Only a few counts were recorded for this clonotype. This chain uses TRBV4-1 with TRBJ2-2, with 13 bases lining up with TRBD2. The V gene end was trimmed by 3 bases and the J gene end by 0 bases; junction bases not matched to a gene: 4. In germline, CDR1 is MGHRA, CDR2 YSYEKL. The CDR3 runs to 18 residues. The CDR3 loop reads CASSQGLAGLPNTGELFF. The DNA of the CDR3 is TGCGCCAGCAGCCAGGGACTAGCGGGGCTGCCGAACACCGGGGAGCTGTTTTTT.

In nucleotides, the CDR3 is TGCAGTGCCCCCCAGACTAGCGGGGGGCGTCCCACAGATACGCAGTATTTT. It specifies CSAPQTSGGRPTDTQYF. The genes are TRBV20-1 and TRBJ2-3; TRBD2 aligns across 13 bases. CDR1 is DFQATT, CDR2 SNEGSKA, per germline (reference sequence). This CDR3 region has 17 residues. J was trimmed by 2 bases and V by 6 bases; bases with no gene match: 11.

The gene calls are TRBV27 and TRBJ1-6, with 7 nucleotides matching TRBD1. Per the germline V gene, CDR1 is MNHEY and CDR2 is SMNVEV (reference sequence). Unmatched junction bases numbered 4, after V lost 8 bases and J lost 3 bases. The CDR3 covers 14 residues. CDR3 sequence (DNA): TGTGCCAGCGCCAGGACAGGCTATAATTCACCCCTCCACTTT. It yields the protein CASARTGYNSPLHF.

This clonotype was picked up a small number of times. This chain uses TRBV20-1 with TRBJ2-3, with 7 bases aligning to TRBD2. CDR3 size: 14 residues. Per germline, CDR1 DFQATT and CDR2 SNEGSKA (reference sequence). The J segment lost 1 base and the V segment lost 6 bases, leaving 7 bases of the junction unmatched. DNA of the CDR3: TGCAGTGCCGTCGGTCTAGCGGGCACAGATACGCAGTATTTT. This sequence encodes CSAVGLAGTDTQYF.

The V and J genes are TRBV6-5 and TRBJ1-1; the D is unclear. CDR3 size: 11 residues. Germline V gives CDR1 MNHEY, CDR2 SVGAGI. Trimming removed 4 bases at V and 11 bases at J, with 11 bases between. CDR3 in DNA: TGTGCCAGCAGTTCATGGGGAGAGGCTTTCTTT. Its protein product is CASSSWGEAFF.

This clonotype was seen repeatedly, ten times or more. The V and J genes are TRBV2 and TRBJ1-1, with D uncertain. Germline V gene lookup returns CDR1 SNHLY and CDR2 FYNNEI. There are 12 residues in the CDR3. Trimming took 5 bases from V and 0 from J, leaving 4 bases between them. CDR3 sequence reads: CASSPMNTEAFF. In DNA form, the CDR3 reads TGTGCCAGCAGTCCCATGAACACTGAAGCTTTCTTT.

This clonotype occurred many times. The chain recombines TRBV9 with TRBJ1-5; 7 bases are shared with TRBD1. Germline V lookup: CDR1 SGDLS, CDR2 YYNGEE. CDR3 size: 15 residues. V shed 5 bases and J 6 bases; nucleotides not matched to a gene: 11. In DNA, the CDR3 is TGTGCCAGCAGGGTGAGGCGACAGGGCGGTCAGCCCCAGCATTTT. This encodes CASRVRRQGGQPQHF.

In its sample, this clonotype was seen a few times. The chain carries TRBV12-3 or TRBV12-4 and TRBJ2-3, with 8 bases aligning to TRBD1. J was trimmed by 2 bases and V by 5 bases; bases with no gene match: 9. This CDR3 contains 16 residues. The CDR3 region is CASSDGTGRDTDTQYF. The CDR3 DNA reads TGTGCCAGCAGTGACGGGACAGGCAGGGACACAGATACGCAGTATTTT.

This clonotype was picked up a small number of times. The genes are TRBV6-1 and TRBJ1-1; D is perhaps TRBD1 (6 bases). Germline V gene lookup returns CDR1 MNHNS and CDR2 SASEGT. Trimming shortened V by 6 bases and J by 4 bases, and 18 bases separated the two germline ends. This CDR3 spans 15 amino acids. The chain's CDR3 is CASSAFSSGATEAFF. CDR3 nucleotide sequence: TGTGCCAGCAGCGCGTTCTCATCGGGGGCCACTGAAGCTTTCTTT.

The chain combines TRBV5-1 with TRBJ2-6; no firm D call. The CDR3 consists of 14 residues. V was trimmed by 0 bases and J by 4 bases, leaving 5 bases between them. Germline V CDR1 and CDR2: SGHRS, YFSETQ. DNA of the CDR3: TGCGCCAGCAGCTTGGTAACAGGGGCCAACGTCCTGACTTTC. Protein: CASSLVTGANVLTF.

This clonotype was counted between two and nine times. The chain has TRBV27 and TRBJ2-2, with 7 bases that match TRBD2. Germline V lookup: CDR1 MNHEY, CDR2 SMNVEV (reference sequence). CDR3 length: 14 residues. V was pared by 8 bases and J by 7 bases, with 10 bases of the junction left unmatched. The CDR3 nucleotides read TGTGCCAGCTCTCACCCCACTAGCGTCGGGGAGCTGTTTTTT. This gives the protein CASSHPTSVGELFF.

This clonotype was seen more than once but under ten times. The chain links TRBV13 to TRBJ2-1; 7 nucleotides align to TRBD1. Germline CDR1 PRHDT, CDR2 FYEKMQ (reference sequence). This CDR3 comprises 13 residues. The junction had 4 bases not matched to a gene; V was cut back by 4 bases and J by 7 bases. CDR3: CASSSQGMNEQFF. CDR3 DNA: TGTGCCAGCAGCTCACAGGGGATGAATGAGCAGTTCTTC.

This clonotype was detected many times. V is TRBV2 and J is TRBJ1-5; TRBD1 aligns across 7 bases. CDR1 SNHLY and CDR2 FYNNEI come from the germline V gene. With V trimmed by 3 bases and J by 7 bases, 9 bases remained unmatched. CDR3 size: 15 residues. CDR3 nucleotides: TGTGCCAGCAGTGAGGTCGGCCAGGGGGTCCAGCCCCAGCATTTT. It translates to CASSEVGQGVQPQHF.

The V call is TRBV7-9, the J call TRBJ1-1, with TRBD1 identical over 9 bases. V lost 1 base and J lost 6; bases outside the gene matches: 3. This CDR3 is 14 amino acids long. Looked up from germline, CDR1 is SEHNR and CDR2 is FQNEAQ (reference sequence). The CDR3 reads CASSLVTGGPEAFF. The CDR3 region has the DNA TGTGCCAGCAGCTTAGTGACAGGGGGGCCTGAAGCTTTCTTT.